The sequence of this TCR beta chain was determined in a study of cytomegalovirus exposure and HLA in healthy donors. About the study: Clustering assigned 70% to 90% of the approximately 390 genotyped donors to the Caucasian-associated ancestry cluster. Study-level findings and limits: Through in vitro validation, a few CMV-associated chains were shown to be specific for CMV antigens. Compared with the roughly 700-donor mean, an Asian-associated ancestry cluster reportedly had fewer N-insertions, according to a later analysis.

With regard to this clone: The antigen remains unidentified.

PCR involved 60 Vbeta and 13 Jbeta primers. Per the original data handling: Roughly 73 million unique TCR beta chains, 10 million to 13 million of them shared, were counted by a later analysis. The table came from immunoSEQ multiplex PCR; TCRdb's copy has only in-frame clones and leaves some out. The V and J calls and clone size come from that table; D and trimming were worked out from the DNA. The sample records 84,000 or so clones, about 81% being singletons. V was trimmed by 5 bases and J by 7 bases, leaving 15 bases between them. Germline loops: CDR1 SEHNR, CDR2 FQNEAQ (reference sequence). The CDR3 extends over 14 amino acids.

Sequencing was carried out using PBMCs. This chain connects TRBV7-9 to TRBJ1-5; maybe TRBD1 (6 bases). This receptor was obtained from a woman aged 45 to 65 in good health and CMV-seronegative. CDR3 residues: CASSPSTGYQPQHF. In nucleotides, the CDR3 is TGTGCCAGCAGCCCATCCACAGGGTACCAGCCCCAGCATTTT.